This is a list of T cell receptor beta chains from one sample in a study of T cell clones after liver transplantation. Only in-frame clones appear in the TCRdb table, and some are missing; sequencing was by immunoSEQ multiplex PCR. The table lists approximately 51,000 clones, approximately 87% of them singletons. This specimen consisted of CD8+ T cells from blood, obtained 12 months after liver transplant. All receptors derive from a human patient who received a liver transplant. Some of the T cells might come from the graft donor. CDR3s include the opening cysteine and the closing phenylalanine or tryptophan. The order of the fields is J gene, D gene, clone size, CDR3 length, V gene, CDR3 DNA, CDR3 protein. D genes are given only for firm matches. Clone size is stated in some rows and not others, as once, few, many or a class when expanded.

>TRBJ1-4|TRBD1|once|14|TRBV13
TGTGCCAGCAGCACGAGGACAGGGGAGGGAAAACTGTTTTTT
CASSTRTGEGKLFF
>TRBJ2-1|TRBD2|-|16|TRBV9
TGTGCCAGCAGCGTAGATGCTAGCGGCTCCTACAATGAGCAGTTCTTC
CASSVDASGSYNEQFF
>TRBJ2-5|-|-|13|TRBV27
TGTGCCAGCAGTTTAGGACCATTGAAGACCCAGTACTTC
CASSLGPLKTQYF
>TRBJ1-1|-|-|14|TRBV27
TGTGCCAGCAGTTTATCGGTGGGGAACACTGAAGCTTTCTTT
CASSLSVGNTEAFF
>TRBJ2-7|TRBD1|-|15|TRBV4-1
TGCGCCAGCAGCCATGGCCAGGGGGCCTCCTACGAGCAGTACTTC
CASSHGQGASYEQYF
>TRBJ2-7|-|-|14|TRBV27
TGTGCCAGCAGTCCCTATACAGGGGGGGACGAGCAGTACTTC
CASSPYTGGDEQYF
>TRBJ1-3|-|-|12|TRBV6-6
TGTGCCACCACAGGGTTGGAAAACACCATATATTTT
CATTGLENTIYF
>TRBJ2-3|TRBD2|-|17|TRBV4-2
TGTGCCAGCAGCCACGGGACTAGCGGGGGTAACACAGATACGCAGTATTTT
CASSHGTSGGNTDTQYF
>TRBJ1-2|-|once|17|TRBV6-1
TGTGCCAGCAGTGAAGCGAGAAGAGCTCGGAGATCATATGGCTACACCTTC
CASSEARRARRSYGYTF
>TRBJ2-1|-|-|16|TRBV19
TGTGCCAGTAGTATTGTGGACTACAGCTCCTACAATGAGCAGTTCTTC
CASSIVDYSSYNEQFF
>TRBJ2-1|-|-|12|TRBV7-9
TGTGCCAGCAAGGGTAGATCCGATGAGCAGTTCTTC
CASKGRSDEQFF
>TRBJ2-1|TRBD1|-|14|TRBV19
TGTGCCAGTAGTAACCGGGACAGCTACAATGAGCAGTTCTTC
CASSNRDSYNEQFF
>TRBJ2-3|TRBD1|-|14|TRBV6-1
TGTGCCAGCAGTCCGGGACAGAGGGCAGATACGCAGTATTTT
CASSPGQRADTQYF
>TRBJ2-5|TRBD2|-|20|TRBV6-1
TGTGCCAGCAGTGAAGAGACCGGGACTAGCTCAATCCCCCCCACAGAGACCCAGTACTTC
CASSEETGTSSIPPTETQYF
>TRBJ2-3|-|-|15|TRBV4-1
TGCGCCAGCAGCCAAGTGGAGCTAGCGCCAGATACGCAGTATTTT
CASSQVELAPDTQYF
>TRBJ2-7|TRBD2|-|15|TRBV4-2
TGTGCCAGCTCTCACGGACTAGCGGGAGCTAACGAGCAGTACTTC
CASSHGLAGANEQYF
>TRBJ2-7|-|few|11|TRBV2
TGTGCCAGCAGCGACATCTACGAGCAGTACTTC
CASSDIYEQYF
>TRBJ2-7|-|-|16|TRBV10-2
TGCGCCAGCAGTGAGTCGCCGACAGAGGTCTCCTACGAGCAGTACTTC
CASSESPTEVSYEQYF
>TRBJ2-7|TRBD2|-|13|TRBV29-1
TGCAGCGTTGGACTAGCGGAGGGTTCCGAGCAGTACTTC
CSVGLAEGSEQYF
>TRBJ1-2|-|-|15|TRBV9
TGTGCCAGCAGCGTAGGGGACGGGGGCAACTATGGCTACACCTTC
CASSVGDGGNYGYTF
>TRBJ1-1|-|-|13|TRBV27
TGTGCCAGCAGCTTGCCTGGCCTGGCTGAAGCTTTCTTT
CASSLPGLAEAFF
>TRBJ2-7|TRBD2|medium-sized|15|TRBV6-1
TGTGCCAGCAGTGATACTAGCGGGAGCTCCTACGAGCAGTACTTC
CASSDTSGSSYEQYF
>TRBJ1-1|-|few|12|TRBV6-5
TGTGCCAGCAGTTACATGAACACTGAAGCTTTCTTT
CASSYMNTEAFF
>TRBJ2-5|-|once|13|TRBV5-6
TGTGCCAGCAGCTTCGCGGTCCAAGAGACCCAGTACTTC
CASSFAVQETQYF
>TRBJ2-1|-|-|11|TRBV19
TGTGCCAGTAGACAGAACAATGAGCAGTTCTTC
CASRQNNEQFF
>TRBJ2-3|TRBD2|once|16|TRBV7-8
TGTGCCAGCAGCTTAGGGGCGGGAGGTGGCACAGATACGCAGTATTTT
CASSLGAGGGTDTQYF
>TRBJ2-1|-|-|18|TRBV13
TGTGCCAGCAGCTCCCTCTTGTTGCGGGAACTAACCTACAATGAGCAGTTCTTC
CASSSLLLRELTYNEQFF